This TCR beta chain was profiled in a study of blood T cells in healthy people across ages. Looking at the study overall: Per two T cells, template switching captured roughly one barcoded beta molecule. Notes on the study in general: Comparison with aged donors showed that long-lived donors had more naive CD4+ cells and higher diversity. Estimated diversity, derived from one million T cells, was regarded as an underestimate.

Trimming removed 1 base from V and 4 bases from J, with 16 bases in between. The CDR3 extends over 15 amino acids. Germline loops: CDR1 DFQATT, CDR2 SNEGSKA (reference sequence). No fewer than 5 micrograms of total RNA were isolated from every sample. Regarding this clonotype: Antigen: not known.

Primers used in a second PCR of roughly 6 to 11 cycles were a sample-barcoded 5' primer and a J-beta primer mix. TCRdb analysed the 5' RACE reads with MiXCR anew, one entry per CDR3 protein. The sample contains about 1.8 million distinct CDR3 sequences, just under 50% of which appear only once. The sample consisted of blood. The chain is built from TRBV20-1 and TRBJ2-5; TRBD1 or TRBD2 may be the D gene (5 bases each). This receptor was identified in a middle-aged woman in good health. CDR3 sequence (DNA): TGCAGTGCTAGAGTAAAAAGTTCAGGGAGAGAGACCCAGTACTTC. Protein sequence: CSARVKSSGRETQYF.